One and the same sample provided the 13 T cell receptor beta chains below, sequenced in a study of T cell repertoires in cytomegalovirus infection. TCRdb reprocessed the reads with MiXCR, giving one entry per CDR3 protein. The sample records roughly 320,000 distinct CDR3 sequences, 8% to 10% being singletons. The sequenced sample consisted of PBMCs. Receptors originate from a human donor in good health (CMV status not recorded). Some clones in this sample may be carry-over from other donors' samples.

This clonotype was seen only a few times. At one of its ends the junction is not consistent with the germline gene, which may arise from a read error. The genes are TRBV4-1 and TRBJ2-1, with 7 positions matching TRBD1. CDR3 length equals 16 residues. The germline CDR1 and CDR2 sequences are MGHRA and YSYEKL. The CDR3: CASSQDLGQLYNEQFF. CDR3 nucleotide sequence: TGTGCCAGCAGCCAAGATCTGGGACAGTTATACAATGAGCAGTTCTTC.

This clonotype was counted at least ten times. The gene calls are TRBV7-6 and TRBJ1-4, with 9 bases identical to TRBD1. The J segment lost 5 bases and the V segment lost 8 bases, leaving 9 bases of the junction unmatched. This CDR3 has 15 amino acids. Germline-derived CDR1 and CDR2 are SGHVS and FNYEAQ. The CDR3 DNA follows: TGTGCCAGCCTAGCTGGAGGGACAGGGAATGAAAAACTGTTTTTT. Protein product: CASLAGGTGNEKLFF.

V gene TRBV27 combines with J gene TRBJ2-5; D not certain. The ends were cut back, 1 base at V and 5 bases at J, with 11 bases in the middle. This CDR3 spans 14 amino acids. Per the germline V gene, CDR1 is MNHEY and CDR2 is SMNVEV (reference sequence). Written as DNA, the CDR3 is TGTGCCAGCAGTTTATTAGGGTTTCAGGAGACCCAGTACTTC. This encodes CASSLLGFQETQYF.

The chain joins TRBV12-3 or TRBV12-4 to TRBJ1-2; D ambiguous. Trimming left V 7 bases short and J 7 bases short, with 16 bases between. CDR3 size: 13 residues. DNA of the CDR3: TGTGCCAGCACCCCCATTCCGGAAGGTGGCTACACCTTC. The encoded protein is CASTPIPEGGYTF.

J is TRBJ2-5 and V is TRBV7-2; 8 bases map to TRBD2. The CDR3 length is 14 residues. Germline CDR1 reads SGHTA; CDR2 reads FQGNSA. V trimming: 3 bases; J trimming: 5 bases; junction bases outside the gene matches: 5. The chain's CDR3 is CASSFVAGGETQYF. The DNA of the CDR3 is TGTGCCAGCAGCTTTGTTGCGGGGGGCGAGACCCAGTACTTC.

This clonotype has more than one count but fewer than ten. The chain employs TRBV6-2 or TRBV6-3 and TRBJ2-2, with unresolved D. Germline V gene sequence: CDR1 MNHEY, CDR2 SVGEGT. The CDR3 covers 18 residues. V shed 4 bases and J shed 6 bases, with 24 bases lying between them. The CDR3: CASSFDPLTSTRSGELFF. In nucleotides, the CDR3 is TGTGCCAGCAGTTTCGACCCCTTGACATCCACTCGCTCCGGGGAGCTGTTTTTT.

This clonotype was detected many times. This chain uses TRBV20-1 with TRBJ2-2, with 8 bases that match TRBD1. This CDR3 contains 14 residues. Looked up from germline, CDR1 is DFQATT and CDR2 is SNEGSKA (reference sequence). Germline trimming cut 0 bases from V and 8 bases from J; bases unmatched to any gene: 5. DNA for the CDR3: TGCAGTGCTAGAGAGACAGGGGCAGGTGGGGAGCTGTTTTTT. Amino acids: CSARETGAGGELFF.

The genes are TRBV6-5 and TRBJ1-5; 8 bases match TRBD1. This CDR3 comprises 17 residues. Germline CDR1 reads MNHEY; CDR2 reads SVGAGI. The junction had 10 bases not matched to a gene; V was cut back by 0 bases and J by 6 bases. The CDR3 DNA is TGTGCCAGCAGTTACTCGTGGACAGGGCGAGGGGGTCAGCCCCAGCATTTT. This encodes CASSYSWTGRGGQPQHF.

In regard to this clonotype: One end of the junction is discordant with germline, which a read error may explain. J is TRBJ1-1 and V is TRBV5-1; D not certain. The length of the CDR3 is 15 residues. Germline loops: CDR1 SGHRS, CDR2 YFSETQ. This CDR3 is CASSLDGNMNTEAFF. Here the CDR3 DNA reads TGCGCCAGCAGTTTGGACGGTAACATGAACACTGAAGCTTTCTTT. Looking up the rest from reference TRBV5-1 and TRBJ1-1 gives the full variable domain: KAGVTQTPRYLIKTRGQQVTLSCSPISGHRSVSWYQQTPGQGLQFLFEYFSETQRNKGNFPGRFSGRQFSNSRSEMNVSTLELGDSALYLCASSLDGNMNTEAFFGQGTRLTVV.

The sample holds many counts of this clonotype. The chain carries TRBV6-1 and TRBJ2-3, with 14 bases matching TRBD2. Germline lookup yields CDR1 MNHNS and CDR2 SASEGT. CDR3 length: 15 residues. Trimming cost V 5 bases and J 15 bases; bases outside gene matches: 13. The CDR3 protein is CASSSMKTSGRVHYF. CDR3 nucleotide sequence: TGTGCCAGCAGTTCGATGAAGACTAGCGGGAGGGTCCATTATTTT.

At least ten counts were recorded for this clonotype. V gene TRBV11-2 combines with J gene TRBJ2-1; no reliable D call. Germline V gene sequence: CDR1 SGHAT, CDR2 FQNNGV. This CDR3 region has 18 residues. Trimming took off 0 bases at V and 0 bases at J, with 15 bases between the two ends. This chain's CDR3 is CASSLDPPPYSSYNEQFF. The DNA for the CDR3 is TGTGCCAGCAGCTTAGATCCACCACCTTATAGCTCCTACAATGAGCAGTTCTTC.

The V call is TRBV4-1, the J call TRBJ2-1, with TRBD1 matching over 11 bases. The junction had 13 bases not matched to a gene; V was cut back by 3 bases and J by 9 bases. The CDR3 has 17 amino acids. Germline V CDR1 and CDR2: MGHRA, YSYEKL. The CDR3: CASSQHYGTGGGSEQFF. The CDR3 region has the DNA TGCGCCAGCAGCCAGCACTATGGGACAGGGGGGGGCAGTGAGCAGTTCTTC.

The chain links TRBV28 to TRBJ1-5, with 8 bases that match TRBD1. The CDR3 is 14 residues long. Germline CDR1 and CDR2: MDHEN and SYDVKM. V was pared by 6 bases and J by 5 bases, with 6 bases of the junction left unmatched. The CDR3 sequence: CASSWGTGDQPQHF. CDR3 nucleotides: TGTGCCAGCAGCTGGGGGACAGGAGATCAGCCCCAGCATTTT.